The 15 T cell receptor beta chains below all came from one sample that was sequenced in a study of shared clonotypes between healthy human individuals (dated by TCRdb to the early 2020s). Library preparation used the immunoSEQ multiplex PCR assay. Held by TCRdb, this immuneACCESS table contains in-frame sequences only and omits some clones. Under half of the omission traces to an unresolved V gene where checked; the cause of the rest is unknown. The table for this sample lists about 2.5 million clones; approximately 90% of them were counted only once. Clones ranked in the top ten supply around 0.38% of the sample. Sequenced input: naive CD4+ T cells from PBMCs. The cell subset or site label, read with the paper, signifies: CD45RA+ positively selected. The receptors stem from a man aged 18-30 years in good health. Some clones in this sample may be carry-over from other donors' samples.

The chain joins TRBV2 to TRBJ2-7; possible D gene TRBD1, 6 bases. The CDR3 loop spans 15 amino acids. Per germline, CDR1 SNHLY and CDR2 FYNNEI. V gave up 6 bases and J gave up 5 bases, with 20 bases separating them. As DNA, the CDR3 is TGTGCCAGCAGCCCTGAGACAGGCGCGATAGACGAGCAGTACTTC. As protein: CASSPETGAIDEQYF.

This rearrangement joins TRBV5-1 to TRBJ2-3; D uncertain. Trimming left V 1 base short and J 1 base short, with 7 bases between. Per germline, CDR1 SGHRS and CDR2 YFSETQ. This CDR3 has 14 residues. CDR3 protein: CASSLYERTDTQYF. The CDR3 bases are TGCGCCAGCAGCTTGTACGAGCGCACAGATACGCAGTATTTT.

The chain couples TRBV5-4 to TRBJ2-7; 8 nucleotides align to TRBD1. Germline V CDR1 and CDR2: SGHNT, YYREEE (reference sequence). Unmatched junction bases numbered 9, after V lost 2 bases and J lost 5 bases. CDR3 length: 15 amino acids. The DNA for the CDR3 is TGTGCCAGCAGCTTTGACCGGACAGGGAAGAACGAGCAGTACTTC. It is translated as CASSFDRTGKNEQYF. Based on the CDR3 plus reference TRBV5-4 and TRBJ2-7, the full variable domain is ETGVTQSPTHLIKTRGQQVTLRCSSQSGHNTVSWYQQALGQGPQFIFQYYREEENGRGNFPPRFSGLQFPNYSSELNVNALELDDSALYLCASSFDRTGKNEQYFGPGTRLTVT.

J is TRBJ2-7 and V is TRBV19, with D perhaps TRBD1 (5 bases). V was cut by 0 bases and J by 5 bases, with 11 bases left in between. Germline-derived CDR1 and CDR2 are LNHDA and SQIVND (reference sequence). The CDR3 consists of 14 residues. CDR3 sequence (DNA): TGTGCCAGTAGTATAGATCCCAGGGTAGACGAGCAGTACTTC. As protein: CASSIDPRVDEQYF.

The chain uses TRBV18 and TRBJ1-3; no firm D call. V gave up 3 bases and J gave up 12 bases, with 12 bases separating them. The CDR3 sequence is 12 residues long. Germline CDR1 reads KGHSH; CDR2 reads LQKENI. The CDR3 reads CASSPGPRYIYF. The CDR3 nucleotides are TGTGCCAGCTCACCCGGACCCAGATACATATATTTT.

About this clone: This same CDR3 is encoded by further DNA sequences in the sample. The J gene is TRBJ2-1, the V gene TRBV7-9; no clear D. Germline loops: CDR1 SEHNR, CDR2 FQNEAQ (reference sequence). CDR3 length: 13 residues. Trimming removed 0 bases at V and 5 bases at J, with 5 bases between. Here the CDR3 DNA reads TGTGCCAGCAGCTTAGCGGGTAACAATGAGCAGTTCTTC. It encodes CASSLAGNNEQFF.

A remark on this clone: This CDR3 is also generated by other DNA sequences in the sample. The chain has TRBV5-1 and TRBJ2-3; 10 bases agree with TRBD1. The germline V gene has CDR1 SGHRS and CDR2 YFSETQ. The CDR3 runs to 15 residues. Unmatched junction bases numbered 9, after V lost 5 bases and J lost 6 bases. The DNA for the CDR3 is TGCGCCAGCAGTTCGACAGGGGGCGGAACGGATACGCAGTATTTT. This encodes CASSSTGGGTDTQYF.

The rearrangement joins TRBV5-1 to TRBJ1-2, with 7 positions matching TRBD1. CDR3 size: 15 residues. After removal of 0 bases from V and 2 bases from J, the junction contained 4 bases not matched to a gene. The germline V gene has CDR1 SGHRS and CDR2 YFSETQ. The CDR3 DNA is TGCGCCAGCAGCTTGGATGTAGGGGGCAACTATGGCTACACCTTC. Translating it yields CASSLDVGGNYGYTF. Supplemented by reference TRBV5-1 and TRBJ1-2, the full variable domain reads KAGVTQTPRYLIKTRGQQVTLSCSPISGHRSVSWYQQTPGQGLQFLFEYFSETQRNKGNFPGRFSGRQFSNSRSEMNVSTLELGDSALYLCASSLDVGGNYGYTFGSGTRLTVV.

This clone showed up just once. This chain uses TRBV7-9 with TRBJ1-2; D is possibly TRBD1 (6 bases). CDR3 length: 14 amino acids. V was shortened by 6 bases and J by 8 bases, with 19 bases between the two germline ends. Germline values: CDR1 SEHNR, CDR2 FQNEAQ (reference sequence). CDR3 sequence: CASSTLTGANGYTF. In DNA form, the CDR3 reads TGTGCCAGCAGTACCCTGACAGGAGCGAACGGCTACACCTTC.

V is TRBV7-9 and J is TRBJ2-1; perhaps TRBD2 as D (5 bases). The CDR3 contains 14 residues. Between the trimmed V and J ends, which lost 1 base and 8 bases, there was a span of 12 bases. From germline, CDR1 is SEHNR and CDR2 FQNEAQ (reference sequence). CDR3 DNA: TGTGCCAGCAGCTTAGTACGGGAAAAATATGAGCAGTTCTTC. Protein product: CASSLVREKYEQFF.

V is TRBV6-5 and J is TRBJ1-2; D is possibly TRBD1 (5 bases). V shed 6 bases and J shed 5 bases, with 16 bases lying between them. This CDR3 contains 14 residues. The germline gives CDR1 MNHEY, CDR2 SVGAGI. CDR3 DNA: TGTGCCAGCAGCTCCCCCGGGACCGTGTATGGCTACACCTTC. Translating it yields CASSSPGTVYGYTF.

The chain is built from TRBV5-6 and TRBJ1-3, with a possible D match to TRBD1 (5 bases). The V gene's germline CDR1 is SGHDT and CDR2 YYEEEE. V lost 3 bases, J lost 8 bases, and 15 bases lay in between. There are 14 residues in the CDR3. CDR3 region: CASSSGGFPDTIYF. The CDR3 nucleotides read TGTGCCAGCAGCTCTGGGGGTTTCCCGGACACCATATATTTT.

This clone appeared a single time. V and J are TRBV6-6 and TRBJ1-1, with D maybe TRBD1 (6 bases). The CDR3 covers 13 residues. Trimming removed 2 bases at V and 3 bases at J, with 7 bases between. The V gene's germline CDR1 is MNHNY and CDR2 SVGAGI (reference sequence). The CDR3 DNA sequence: TGTGCCAGCAGTTACAGGACAGACACTGAAGCTTTCTTT. It translates to CASSYRTDTEAFF.

V is TRBV6-5 and J is TRBJ1-1; unclear D gene. The CDR3 runs 14 residues. With 1 base removed from V and 7 bases from J, the gap between germline ends came to 13 bases. Germline V CDR1 and CDR2: MNHEY, SVGAGI. DNA for the CDR3: TGTGCCAGCAGTTACTATGGCAGAGATTTTGAAGCTTTCTTT. Translated: CASSYYGRDFEAFF.

The rearrangement links TRBV29-1 to TRBJ2-5, with D possibly TRBD2 on 6 matching bases. CDR3 size: 13 residues. Germline V gene data show CDR1 as SQVTM and CDR2 as ANQGSEA. The V end lost 2 bases, the J end lost 3 bases, and 10 bases lay between the germline ends. CDR3 loop: CSVEFGGKETQYF. In nucleotides, the CDR3 is TGCAGCGTTGAATTTGGCGGGAAAGAGACCCAGTACTTC.